This T cell receptor (beta chain) was documented in a study of OX40 agonist ivuxolimab in advanced cancers. Profiling relied on immunoSEQ multiplex PCR, and the TCRdb table lists in-frame clones only, not all of them. This table has over 30,000 clones, around 83% appearing once. This CDR3 has 13 amino acids. Trimming removed 2 bases from V and 8 bases from J, with 12 bases in between. CDR1 and CDR2 (germline): MNHNY, SVGAGI (reference sequence). Specimen: CD4+ or CD8+ T cells sorted from blood, collected in a trial of the OX40 agonist ivuxolimab. The gene calls are TRBV6-6 and TRBJ1-1, with D hard to call. This TCR derives from an adult with an advanced solid tumor such as melanoma, head and neck, liver or kidney cancer. The CDR3 DNA reads as TGTGCCAGCAGTTACGTGGGCCAAACCGAAGCTTTCTTT. This translates into CASSYVGQTEAFF.